The 15 T cell receptor beta chains presented below share a single source sample, sequenced in a study of regulatory T cells in long-lasting Graves disease (dated by TCRdb to the early 2020s). The time point label, as the study defines it: newly diagnosed GD, antithyroid drugs for less than 3 months. For both TCR sequencing and RNA sequencing, RNA was extracted from PBMCs using TRIzol. The library relied on multiplex PCR. Sequencing used an Illumina HiSeq 4000. To build TCR beta libraries, CDR3 regions were amplified by Arm-PCR using iRepertoire HTBI primers. Using fastp trimming at Q25 and MiXCR clonotype assembly, TCRdb reanalyzed the public sequencing data and kept in-frame beta chains. Identical CDR3 protein sequences are pooled into one entry, listed with their most common genes and DNA. The sample contains 350,000 to 450,000 distinct CDR3 sequences, approximately 15% of them found a single time. The top ten hold roughly 27% of the sample.

The same specimen was also included in a second study, on T cells in Graves' hyperthyroidism and ophthalmopathy.

This specimen was peripheral blood mononuclear cells (PBMCs), taken at new diagnosis, from a patient treated with antithyroid drugs. These receptors were collected from a man in his forties with Graves disease. Donor details come from another sample of the same person, matched by shared clones.

In its sample, this clonotype was seen many times. V gene TRBV20-1 combines with J gene TRBJ2-1, with D possibly TRBD2 on 6 matching bases. V lost 6 bases to trimming and J lost 2 bases, with 14 bases between them. CDR1 and CDR2 from the germline V gene are DFQATT and SNEGSKA (reference sequence). This CDR3 contains 14 residues. The CDR3, as DNA: TGCAGTGCCACCCGGTGGGGGGCCTACAATGAGCAGTTCTTC. As protein: CSATRWGAYNEQFF.

Details on this clonotype: Likely a read error: the CDR3 ends without its conserved phenylalanine or tryptophan. V and J are TRBV6-1 and TRBJ2-2; no reliable D call. The CDR3 loop spans 12 amino acids. In germline, CDR1 is MNHNS, CDR2 SASEGT. The V gene lost 6 bases and the J gene lost 5 bases, with 7 bases spanning the gap. The CDR3 loop is CASRPATGELFY. CDR3 DNA sequence: TGTGCCAGCAGGCCAGCGACCGGGGAGCTGTTTTAT.

This clonotype appeared many times. One end of the junction varies from germline; a read error may be responsible. This chain uses TRBV12-3 or TRBV12-4 with TRBJ2-1; a weak D match, TRBD2 (5 bases). CDR3 length: 15 residues. CDR3 DNA: TGTACCAGCAGCCGGGCCGATCGGGGTCTCAATGAGCAGTTCTTC. It encodes CTSSRADRGLNEQFF.

This clonotype occurred a few times. This chain joins TRBV19 and TRBJ2-7, with D possibly being TRBD1 or TRBD2 (6 bases each). The germline gives CDR1 LNHDA, CDR2 SQIVND (reference sequence). The length of the CDR3 is 15 residues. Trimming pared 3 bases from V and 1 base from J, leaving 13 bases between. CDR3 bases: TGTGCCAGTAGTATGGGAGGACAGACTTCCTACGAGCAGTACTTC. This encodes CASSMGGQTSYEQYF.

The chain couples TRBV4-1 to TRBJ2-5, with 7 bases aligning to TRBD1. Looked up from germline, CDR1 is MGHRA and CDR2 is YSYEKL. This CDR3 has 19 residues. Losses at the gene ends were 0 bases for V and 1 base for J; bases not matched to a gene: 14. CDR3 sequence (DNA): TGCGCCAGCAGCCAAGATTTGGCCCGGACGACAGGGCTCCAAGAGACCCAGTACTTC. Encoded protein: CASSQDLARTTGLQETQYF.

This clonotype occurred a few times. The chain links TRBV7-9 to TRBJ2-3, with 7 bases matching TRBD2. The V gene end was trimmed by 5 bases and the J gene end by 3 bases; junction bases not matched to a gene: 17. Germline-derived CDR1 and CDR2 are SEHNR and FQNEAQ (reference sequence). The length of the CDR3 is 18 residues. The CDR3 reads CASSPRRSSGRRTDTQYF. CDR3 bases: TGTGCCAGCAGCCCCCGTCGGAGTAGCGGGCGGAGGACAGATACGCAGTATTTT.

The rearrangement uses TRBV5-4 and TRBJ2-5; 7 bases align to TRBD2. V was clipped by 3 bases and J by 3 bases; unmatched bases: 8. This CDR3 has 15 residues. CDR1 is SGHNT, CDR2 YYREEE, per germline (reference sequence). In nucleotides, the CDR3 is TGTGCCAGCAGCTCGAGAGCGGGGTTAGAAGAGACCCAGTACTTC. This translates into CASSSRAGLEETQYF.

This clonotype was detected many times. V and J are TRBV27 and TRBJ1-4; D gene ambiguous. Trimming stripped 2 bases from V and 0 bases from J, with 7 bases between. Germline CDR1 and CDR2: MNHEY and SMNVEV (reference sequence). CDR3 length: 15 residues. The CDR3 protein is CASSLIGATNEKLFF. CDR3 DNA: TGTGCCAGCAGTTTAATCGGAGCAACTAATGAAAAACTGTTTTTT.

Remarks on this clonotype: A much larger clone differs by one base, so this may be a read error. Because it lacks the conserved phenylalanine or tryptophan at the end, this CDR3 is likely a read error. The chain recombines TRBV2 with TRBJ2-1; D might be TRBD1 (6 bases). This CDR3 comprises 13 residues. The germline V gene encodes CDR1 SNHLY and CDR2 FYNNEI. The ends were cut back, 6 bases at V and 1 base at J, with 7 bases in the middle. The CDR3 bases are TGTGCCAGCAGCAGGGGTTCCTACAATGAGCAGTTCCTC. It translates to CASSRGSYNEQFL.

This clonotype was observed a few times. The chain couples TRBV4-1 to TRBJ2-1; D is possibly TRBD1 (5 bases). This CDR3 has 19 residues. Germline CDR1 is MGHRA and CDR2 is YSYEKL. V gave up 1 base and J gave up 0 bases, with 19 bases separating them. The CDR3 loop reads CASSQGGRGLGRSYNEQFF. The CDR3 DNA is TGCGCCAGCAGCCAAGGGGGCCGAGGTCTAGGCCGCTCCTACAATGAGCAGTTCTTC.

The V gene is TRBV6-2 or TRBV6-3, the J gene TRBJ2-7, with 10 positions matching TRBD2. CDR3 length: 13 amino acids. V trimming: 7 bases; J trimming: 2 bases; junction bases outside the gene matches: 2. Germline CDR1 is MNHEY and CDR2 is SVGEGT. This chain's CDR3 is CASKRGGAYEQYF. CDR3 bases: TGTGCCAGCAAGCGGGGGGGGGCCTACGAGCAGTACTTC.

This clonotype has only a few counts. The gene calls are TRBV5-1 and TRBJ2-2; 11 bases match TRBD1. J lost 3 bases, V lost 4 bases, and 2 bases had no gene match. The CDR3 runs to 15 residues. CDR1 and CDR2 from the germline V gene are SGHRS and YFSETQ. The CDR3 sequence: CASSKGQGDTGELFF. For the CDR3, the DNA is TGCGCCAGCAGCAAGGGACAGGGGGACACCGGGGAGCTGTTTTTT.

As for this clonotype: Only one base separates this from a far larger clonotype, so it likely reflects a read error. The V and J genes are TRBV6-9 and TRBJ1-5; D not resolved. V gave up 4 bases and J gave up 0 bases, with 4 bases separating them. The germline V gene has CDR1 MNHGY and CDR2 SVAAGI. The CDR3 extends over 13 amino acids. This CDR3 is CASSFYSNQPQHF. In nucleotides, the CDR3 is TGTGCCAGCAGTTTCTATAGCAATCAGCCCCAGCATTTT.

This chain uses TRBV27 with TRBJ2-1; 13 nucleotides agree with TRBD2. The J call may be mistaken, given a closer DNA end match to TRBJ2-5. The CDR3 has 16 amino acids. Germline assignment: CDR1 MNHEY and CDR2 SMNVEV (reference sequence). The CDR3 bases are TGTGCCAGCAGTACTAGACTAGCGGGGGGCCAAGAGACCCAGTACTTC. It specifies CASSTRLAGGQETQYF.

In this sample, this clonotype turned up many times. The chain carries TRBV28 and TRBJ2-2; D is unclear. Trimming removed 6 bases from V and 4 bases from J, with 9 bases in between. Germline lookup yields CDR1 MDHEN and CDR2 SYDVKM. The CDR3 extends over 13 amino acids. The CDR3 DNA is TGTGCCAGCAGCCCTCAGAGCACCGGGGAGCTGTTTTTT. Its protein product is CASSPQSTGELFF.